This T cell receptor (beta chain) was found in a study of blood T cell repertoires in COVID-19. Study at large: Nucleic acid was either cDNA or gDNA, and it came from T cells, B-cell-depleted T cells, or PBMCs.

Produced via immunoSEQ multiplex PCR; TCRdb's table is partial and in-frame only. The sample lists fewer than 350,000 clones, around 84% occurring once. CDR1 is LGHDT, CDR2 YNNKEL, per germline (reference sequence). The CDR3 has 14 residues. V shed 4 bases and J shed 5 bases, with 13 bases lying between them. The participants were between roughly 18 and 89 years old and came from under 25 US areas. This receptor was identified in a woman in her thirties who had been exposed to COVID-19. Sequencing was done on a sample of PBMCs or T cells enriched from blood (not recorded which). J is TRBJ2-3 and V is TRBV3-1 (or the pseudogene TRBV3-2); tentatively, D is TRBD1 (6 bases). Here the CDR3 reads CASSLSRGRDTQYF. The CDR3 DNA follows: TGTGCCAGCAGCCTTTCCAGGGGCCGAGATACGCAGTATTTT.